This T cell receptor (beta chain) emerged from a study of post-analysis software for immune sequencing data. General study findings and limits: Patients carried roughly five TRBV segments more frequently than controls did, and TRBV5-6, TRBV5-1 and TRBV20-1 were among them.

Turning to this clonotype: The antigen is undetermined.

Unique molecular identifiers were built into the TCR beta cDNA libraries. TCRdb reanalysed the PCR reads using MiXCR and keeps one entry per CDR3 protein. The sample holds hundreds of thousands of distinct CDR3 sequences, approximately 46% seen once. Trimming left V 6 bases short and J 1 base short, with 24 bases between. This CDR3 is 18 amino acids long. Germline CDR1 reads SNHLY; CDR2 reads FYNNEI. The rearrangement links TRBV2 to TRBJ2-5; maybe TRBD1 (6 bases). Specimen: blood. The TCR comes from a girl aged 5 to 17 with multiple sclerosis. CDR3 bases: TGTGCCAGCAGCCGGCGCGGCATGTCTGGGACACCCCAAGAGACCCAGTACTTC. Residues: CASSRRGMSGTPQETQYF.